Detailed here is one T cell receptor (beta chain). The data belong to a study of cytomegalovirus exposure and HLA in healthy donors. Primers: 60 Vbeta forward and 13 Jbeta reverse. Sequencing was performed with immunoSEQ multiplex PCR; in TCRdb, only in-frame clones are kept and a portion is missing. This table has more than 80,000 clones, roughly 74% appearing once. Trimming took off 0 bases at V and 1 base at J, with 11 bases between the two ends. The germline V gene has CDR1 MGHDK and CDR2 SYGVNS. This CDR3 spans 16 amino acids. The sequence was obtained from a middle-aged man in good health and CMV-seronegative. This chain uses TRBV25-1 with TRBJ2-3; D uncertain. Sequenced material: PBMCs. CDR3 bases: TGTGCCAGCAGTGAATATTCAGCTGGGCGCACAGATACGCAGTATTTT. Translation gives CASSEYSAGRTDTQYF.